Below, 26 T cell receptor beta chains from the same sample are listed, as sequenced in a study of T cells after yellow fever vaccination. MiXCR, applied by TCRdb to the 5' RACE reads, yields one record per CDR3 protein. The sample lists 200,000 to 250,000 distinct CDR3 sequences; about 3% were seen once. The starting material was CD4+ T cells sorted from PBMCs, obtained 10 days after the yellow fever booster vaccination. These receptors all stem from a man aged 18 to 30 who received the YFV17D yellow fever vaccine.

The chain combines TRBV18 with TRBJ2-4, with TRBD1 matching over 7 bases. Losses at the gene ends were 0 bases for V and 4 bases for J; bases not matched to a gene: 3. In germline, CDR1 is KGHSH, CDR2 LQKENI. The CDR3 has 15 residues. CDR3 nucleotide sequence: TGTGCCAGCTCACCACCGGGGGACAGAAAAAACATTCAGTACTTC. It specifies CASSPPGDRKNIQYF.

This clonotype was seen repeatedly, ten times or more. V and J are TRBV7-2 and TRBJ2-4; the D gene is possibly TRBD1 (6 bases). The CDR3 contains 15 residues. CDR1 and CDR2 from the germline V gene are SGHTA and FQGNSA. V gave up 1 base and J gave up 8 bases, with 15 bases separating them. In nucleotides, the CDR3 is TGTGCCAGCAGCTTAGGGGCAGGGGTTGGGTACATTCAGTACTTC. Translated: CASSLGAGVGYIQYF.

This clonotype was seen at least ten times. The chain links TRBV21-1 to TRBJ2-5. TRBV21-1 has pseudogene status. This CDR3 region has 16 residues. CDR3 in DNA: TGTGCCAGCAGCAAGGGGCTAGAGTCGGGTGTAGAGACCCAGTACTTC. It is translated as CASSKGLESGVETQYF.

This clonotype was seen ten or more times. The V gene is TRBV20-1, the J gene TRBJ2-7; D perhaps matches TRBD1 (6 bases). This CDR3 comprises 12 residues. The germline V gene encodes CDR1 DFQATT and CDR2 SNEGSKA (reference sequence). Between the trimmed V and J ends, which lost 1 base and 5 bases, there was a span of 9 bases. The CDR3 here is CSARGTVHEQYV. CDR3 nucleotides: TGCAGTGCTAGAGGGACAGTCCACGAGCAGTACGTC.

This clonotype was seen many times. This chain joins TRBV5-1 and TRBJ2-3, with a tentative D call TRBD2 (7 bases). V was pared by 4 bases and J by 0 bases, with 12 bases between. Looked up from germline, CDR1 is SGHRS and CDR2 is YFSETQ. CDR3 length equals 15 residues. This CDR3 reads CASSLGGQSTDTQYF. CDR3 nucleotide sequence: TGCGCCAGCAGCCTGGGGGGGCAGAGCACAGATACGCAGTATTTT.

In this sample, this clonotype turned up a few times. This chain links TRBV20-1 with TRBJ2-2, with TRBD1 matching over 9 bases. Per the germline V gene, CDR1 is DFQATT and CDR2 is SNEGSKA (reference sequence). The CDR3 extends over 11 amino acids. With V trimmed by 1 base and J by 16 bases, 4 bases remained unmatched. CDR3 protein: CSARGDRVPFF. As DNA, the CDR3 is TGCAGTGCTAGAGGGGACAGGGTCCCGTTTTTT.

This clonotype was picked up many times. The rearrangement links TRBV6-5 to TRBJ1-2; D call uncertain. From germline, CDR1 is MNHEY and CDR2 SVGAGI. The CDR3 has 14 residues. With 0 bases removed from V and 4 bases from J, the gap between germline ends came to 9 bases. The DNA of the CDR3 is TGTGCCAGCAGTTACTCGTTTCAGGCCTATGGCTACACCTTC. Amino acids: CASSYSFQAYGYTF.

The CDR3 spells CASTPAISSYNEQFF. The CDR3 region has the DNA TGTGCCAGCACCCCCGCGATATCCTCCTACAATGAGCAGTTCTTC. The chain recombines TRBV6-5 with TRBJ2-1; D gene uncertain. From germline, CDR1 is MNHEY and CDR2 SVGAGI. V lost 7 bases to trimming and J lost 0 bases, with 13 bases between them. The CDR3 contains 15 residues.

CDR3 sequence: CASRGKPMTGLDTEAFF. The CDR3 DNA follows: TGTGCCAGCAGGGGTAAGCCAATGACAGGTTTGGACACTGAAGCTTTCTTT. The chain combines TRBV7-9 with TRBJ1-1; TRBD1 might be the D (6 bases). Trimming pared 6 bases from V and 3 bases from J, leaving 23 bases between. This CDR3 comprises 17 residues. The germline CDR1 and CDR2 sequences are SEHNR and FQNEAQ (reference sequence).

This clonotype turned up a few times. V gene TRBV7-9 combines with J gene TRBJ2-4; 11 bases match TRBD2. Trimming removed 3 bases from V and 9 bases from J; junction bases left unmatched: 10. CDR1 is SEHNR, CDR2 FQNEAQ, per germline (reference sequence). The CDR3 spans 16 residues. CDR3 residues: CASSLTSGVYGPIQYF. The DNA for the CDR3 is TGTGCCAGCAGCTTGACTAGCGGGGTTTACGGTCCCATTCAGTACTTC.

This clonotype was detected ten times or more. This chain connects TRBV10-3 to TRBJ2-1; 12 nucleotides agree with TRBD2. J was trimmed by 7 bases and V by 0 bases; bases with no gene match: 4. The CDR3 runs 16 residues. Germline V gene lookup returns CDR1 ENHRY and CDR2 SYGVKD. The CDR3 spells CAISESASGGANEQFF. The CDR3 nucleotides read TGTGCCATCAGTGAGTCGGCTAGCGGGGGGGCTAATGAGCAGTTCTTC.

The genes are TRBV3-1 and TRBJ1-3, with D tentatively TRBD1 (5 bases). The CDR3 has 16 residues. Deletions cut 4 bases from V and 3 bases from J, with 16 bases between. Germline CDR1 and CDR2: LGHDT and YNNKEL (reference sequence). CDR3 nucleotides: TGTGCCAGCAGCCGCCTTTCCCGGGGGGATGGAAACACCATATATTTT. This gives the protein CASSRLSRGDGNTIYF.

Only a few counts were recorded for this clonotype. V usage is TRBV6-2 or TRBV6-3 and J usage is TRBJ1-2, with D perhaps matching TRBD1 (6 bases). Germline loops: CDR1 MNHEY, CDR2 SVGEGT. This CDR3 spans 14 amino acids. The V gene lost 7 bases and the J gene lost 6 bases, with 18 bases spanning the gap. This CDR3 reads CASISPGTKDGYTF. Here the CDR3 DNA reads TGTGCCAGCATCTCTCCCGGGACAAAAGATGGCTACACCTTC.

This clonotype was counted at least ten times. The rearrangement joins TRBV29-1 to TRBJ1-1; D is undetermined. The CDR3 contains 11 residues. Deletions cut 4 bases from V and 7 bases from J, with 10 bases between. Looked up from germline, CDR1 is SQVTM and CDR2 is ANQGSEA. CDR3 loop: CSVVFLGEAFF. The CDR3 DNA sequence: TGCAGCGTTGTGTTCCTCGGTGAAGCTTTCTTT.

This clonotype was observed a few times. The V call is TRBV7-9, the J call TRBJ2-5, with TRBD2 as a possible D gene (5 bases). V lost 6 bases, J lost 7 bases, and 15 bases lay in between. The CDR3 totals 13 residues. In germline, CDR1 is SEHNR, CDR2 FQNEAQ (reference sequence). The chain's CDR3 is CASSWSEGMTQYF. The DNA for the CDR3 is TGTGCCAGCAGTTGGAGCGAGGGTATGACCCAGTACTTC.

This clonotype was detected a few times. The rearrangement uses TRBV24-1 and TRBJ2-3, with D possibly being TRBD2 (5 bases). The CDR3 is made up of 16 amino acids. The V gene lost 4 bases and the J gene lost 1 base, with 14 bases spanning the gap. Germline loops: CDR1 KGHDR, CDR2 SFDVKD. The CDR3 nucleotides read TGTGCCACCAGTGACATGACCCCGAGGGGCACAGATACGCAGTATTTT. Its protein is CATSDMTPRGTDTQYF.

This clonotype was seen repeatedly, ten times or more. The rearrangement joins TRBV20-1 to TRBJ2-5; D not certain. In germline, CDR1 is DFQATT, CDR2 SNEGSKA (reference sequence). The CDR3 loop spans 11 amino acids. Trimming cost V 4 bases and J 7 bases, with 10 bases left between them. The CDR3 nucleotides read TGCAGTGCTAAGACCCCTGGGACCCAGTACTTC. The encoded protein is CSAKTPGTQYF.

This clonotype was observed many times. This chain connects TRBV7-3 to TRBJ2-5; D is ambiguous. The germline V and J ends were trimmed by 1 base and 4 bases, with 7 bases remaining between them. The CDR3 sequence is 13 residues long. Germline V CDR1 and CDR2: SGHTA, FQGTGA. The CDR3 here is CASSLSAPETQYF. The CDR3 DNA reads TGTGCCAGCAGCTTAAGTGCCCCAGAGACCCAGTACTTC.

This chain links TRBV6-5 with TRBJ2-7; D unclear. This CDR3 has 15 residues. Germline V gene lookup returns CDR1 MNHEY and CDR2 SVGAGI. V was shortened by 0 bases and J by 3 bases, with 12 bases between the two germline ends. The CDR3: CASSYSAGSVYEQYV. CDR3 nucleotide sequence: TGTGCCAGCAGTTACTCGGCAGGTTCTGTCTACGAGCAGTACGTC.

This clonotype was counted a few times. The rearrangement links TRBV7-2 to TRBJ2-3; D is possibly TRBD2 (5 bases). There are 15 residues in the CDR3. The germline V and J ends were trimmed by 1 base and 1 base, with 9 bases remaining between them. Germline CDR1 reads SGHTA; CDR2 reads FQGNSA. The CDR3 reads CASSLGTPRTDTQYF. CDR3 nucleotide sequence: TGTGCCAGCAGCTTAGGGACTCCCCGCACAGATACGCAGTATTTT.

At least ten counts were recorded for this clonotype. V gene TRBV2 combines with J gene TRBJ2-7; D not resolved. The V and J ends lost 8 bases and 5 bases respectively, with 16 bases between them. This CDR3 is built from 13 residues. Germline V gene data show CDR1 as SNHLY and CDR2 as FYNNEI. The CDR3 loop is CASSDEVSHEQYF. The CDR3 DNA reads TGTGCCAGCTCCGACGAAGTAAGCCACGAGCAGTACTTC.

V and J are TRBV5-1 and TRBJ1-5; 10 positions match TRBD1. The CDR3 length is 18 residues. Germline trimming cut 5 bases from V and 2 bases from J; bases unmatched to any gene: 13. CDR1 is SGHRS and CDR2 is YFSETQ in the germline V gene. The DNA of the CDR3 is TGCGCCAGCAGAGGCCCCCGGGACAGGGGCTGGCGCAATCAGCCCCAGCATTTT. Amino acids: CASRGPRDRGWRNQPQHF.

V gene TRBV6-1 combines with J gene TRBJ1-4; D gene uncertain. The CDR3 has 12 amino acids. V dropped 6 bases and J dropped 4 bases, with 6 bases sitting between them. The germline V gene encodes CDR1 MNHNS and CDR2 SASEGT. DNA of the CDR3: TGTGCCAGCAGACGGATTAATGAAAAACTGTTTTTT. Protein: CASRRINEKLFF.

This clonotype was detected ten times or more. The V and J genes are TRBV12-3 or TRBV12-4 and TRBJ2-5; 10 bases are shared with TRBD2. After removal of 3 bases from V and 5 bases from J, the junction contained 6 bases not matched to a gene. The CDR3 contains 15 residues. Here the CDR3 reads CASSFSSGGKETQYF. CDR3 bases: TGTGCCAGCAGTTTTTCTAGCGGGGGAAAGGAGACCCAGTACTTC.

The chain is built from TRBV30 and TRBJ2-7; D not resolved. Germline CDR1 is GTSNPN and CDR2 is SVGIG (reference sequence). The V end was cut by 0 bases, the J end by 3 bases, with 9 bases between. CDR3 length: 13 amino acids. The CDR3 DNA is TGTGCCTGGAGTGTACAGAACGGCTACGAGCAGTACTTC. Its translation is CAWSVQNGYEQYF.

This clonotype has just a few counts. The gene calls are TRBV14 and TRBJ1-3, with TRBD1 matching over 7 bases. CDR3 length equals 15 residues. The V and J ends lost 6 bases and 4 bases, in that order; junction bases with no gene match: 9. CDR1 SGHDN and CDR2 FVKESK come from the germline V gene. This CDR3 reads CASSIQGPPGNTIYF. The CDR3 DNA follows: TGTGCCAGCAGTATACAGGGGCCGCCCGGAAACACCATATATTTT.